One sample yielded the 19 T cell receptor beta chains listed below, sequenced in a study of early T cells in non-severe SARS-CoV-2 infection (dated by TCRdb to the early 2020s). The library came from 5' RACE. Instrument on record: NextSeq 500. The public reads were quality trimmed at Q25 with fastp and then assembled into clones with MiXCR by TCRdb, keeping productive beta chains. Merged by CDR3 protein, the rows form single entries marked with the most common genes and DNA. Here the sample has more than 50,000 distinct CDR3 sequences; about 13% occur a single time. The ten largest make up approximately 9.6% of the sample. Sequences were obtained from whole blood. These receptors all come from an adult who was a healthcare worker with PCR-confirmed SARS-CoV-2 infection or an uninfected control (not recorded which).

This clonotype appeared many times. This sequence joins TRBV7-2 and TRBJ2-2; weak D call: TRBD1 (6 bases). Per germline, CDR1 SGHTA and CDR2 FQGNSA. Trimming removed 5 bases from V and 0 bases from J, with 13 bases in between. The CDR3 spans 16 residues. CDR3 nucleotides: TGTGCCAGCAGCCCAACAGGGAACACGAACACCGGGGAGCTGTTTTTT. This encodes CASSPTGNTNTGELFF.

In this sample, this clonotype turned up many times. The chain has TRBV5-5 and TRBJ2-1, with D hard to call. Germline V gene data show CDR1 as SGHKS and CDR2 as YYEKEE (reference sequence). This CDR3 is 12 amino acids long. V lost 4 bases and J 9 bases, leaving 11 bases between the germline ends. The CDR3 DNA reads TGTGCCAGCAGCCACATTAGCTTTGAGCAGTTCTTC. Its translation: CASSHISFEQFF.

This clonotype was counted between two and nine times. The chain carries TRBV13 and TRBJ2-7, with a possible D match to TRBD2 (6 bases). Germline CDR1 is PRHDT and CDR2 is FYEKMQ (reference sequence). The germline V and J ends were trimmed by 1 base and 1 base, with 11 bases remaining between them. The CDR3 runs 15 residues. The CDR3 reads CASSLEGTESYEQYF. The CDR3 DNA sequence: TGTGCCAGCAGCTTAGAAGGGACTGAGTCCTACGAGCAGTACTTC.

The chain employs TRBV29-1 and TRBJ2-1; TRBD1 matches 10 bases. Losses at the gene ends were 4 bases for V and 3 bases for J; bases not matched to a gene: 0. Germline V gene sequence: CDR1 SQVTM, CDR2 ANQGSEA. This CDR3 region has 13 residues. CDR3 loop: CSVGTGGYNEQFF. In DNA, the CDR3 is TGCAGCGTTGGGACAGGGGGCTACAATGAGCAGTTCTTC.

This clonotype was recorded at least ten times. The chain links TRBV7-2 to TRBJ2-7, with D possibly matching TRBD2 (6 bases). With 1 base removed from V and 7 bases from J, the gap between germline ends came to 8 bases. The CDR3 covers 12 residues. Per germline, CDR1 SGHTA and CDR2 FQGNSA. CDR3 amino acids: CASSLVRGEQYF. CDR3 bases: TGTGCCAGCAGCTTAGTCCGGGGGGAGCAGTACTTC.

This clonotype was detected many times. The rearrangement joins TRBV4-3 to TRBJ2-2; D is uncertain. Per germline, CDR1 LGHNA and CDR2 YSLEER. Trimming stripped 3 bases from V and 0 bases from J, with 8 bases between. This CDR3 is built from 15 residues. CDR3: CASSQARANTGELFF. DNA for the CDR3: TGCGCCAGCAGCCAGGCTCGGGCGAACACCGGGGAGCTGTTTTTT.

This clonotype was recorded at least ten times. The chain joins TRBV18 to TRBJ2-3; TRBD2 agrees at 8 bases. Unmatched junction bases numbered 13, after V lost 3 bases and J lost 5 bases. Germline V lookup: CDR1 KGHSH, CDR2 LQKENI. The CDR3 length is 17 residues. CDR3 in DNA: TGTGCCAGCTCACCCACAACGGGGGGGCCTAAGGAAGATACGCAGTATTTT. Its translation is CASSPTTGGPKEDTQYF.

The chain is built from TRBV3-1 and TRBJ1-2; D is uncertain. V lost 5 bases to trimming and J lost 7 bases, with 8 bases between them. Per the germline V gene, CDR1 is LGHDT and CDR2 is YNNKEL (reference sequence). The length of the CDR3 is 11 residues. The CDR3 DNA sequence: TGTGCCAGCAGCGACGACTTTGGCTACACCTTC. Protein: CASSDDFGYTF.

CDR3 protein: CASSQGSGGLTGELFF. In nucleotides, the CDR3 is TGTGCCAGCAGCCAAGGAAGCGGGGGCCTGACCGGGGAGCTGTTTTTT. V and J are TRBV4-2 and TRBJ2-2; 8 bases match TRBD2. In germline, CDR1 is LGHNA, CDR2 YNFKEQ. The J segment lost 5 bases and the V segment lost 1 base, leaving 6 bases of the junction unmatched. The CDR3 is 16 residues long.

The genes are TRBV19 and TRBJ1-5; no definite D call. CDR3 size: 15 residues. Germline-derived CDR1 and CDR2 are LNHDA and SQIVND (reference sequence). V was trimmed by 10 bases and J by 7 bases, leaving 23 bases between them. CDR3 in DNA: TGTGCCACCCAGCCCCTGGCAGGTACTGGACAGCCCCAGCATTTT. Encoded protein: CATQPLAGTGQPQHF.

This clonotype was observed a few times. The rearrangement joins TRBV28 to TRBJ1-2, with TRBD1 identical over 7 bases. The ends lost 7 bases at V and 2 bases at J; junction bases unmatched: 10. The CDR3 consists of 15 residues. The germline CDR1 and CDR2 sequences are MDHEN and SYDVKM. Here the CDR3 reads CASISGGQINYGYTF. The CDR3 DNA is TGTGCCAGCATTAGTGGGGGACAGATAAACTATGGCTACACCTTC.

In this sample, this clonotype turned up a few times. The CDR3 spells CASSSYHRGQSGYTF. As DNA, the CDR3 is TGTGCCAGCAGTTCATATCACAGGGGGCAGAGTGGCTACACCTTC. The chain is built from TRBV28 and TRBJ1-2; TRBD1 matches 9 bases. Germline loops: CDR1 MDHEN, CDR2 SYDVKM. V dropped 4 bases and J dropped 7; count of bases not matched to a gene: 10. This CDR3 is 15 amino acids long.

This clonotype has just a few counts. V gene TRBV12-3 or TRBV12-4 combines with J gene TRBJ2-3, with 13 bases lining up with TRBD2. With 6 bases clipped from V and 4 bases from J, the junction kept 1 base outside the gene matches. The CDR3 contains 14 residues. Written as DNA, the CDR3 is TGTGCCAGCAGAGGACTAGCGGGAGCAGATACGCAGTATTTT. It specifies CASRGLAGADTQYF.

V is TRBV20-1 and J is TRBJ2-5; D is tentatively TRBD1 or TRBD2 (6 bases each). Germline CDR1 is DFQATT and CDR2 is SNEGSKA (reference sequence). V gave up 2 bases and J gave up 1 base, with 11 bases separating them. CDR3 length equals 14 residues. CDR3 amino acids: CSARPGAVQETQYF. Written as DNA, the CDR3 is TGCAGTGCTAGACCGGGGGCAGTCCAAGAGACCCAGTACTTC.

V gene TRBV5-1 combines with J gene TRBJ2-2; no definite D call. The germline CDR1 and CDR2 sequences are SGHRS and YFSETQ. This CDR3 contains 14 residues. The V and J ends lost 7 bases and 2 bases respectively, with 12 bases between them. This CDR3 is CASRTGPNTGELFF. The CDR3 nucleotides are TGCGCCAGCCGTACCGGGCCTAACACCGGGGAGCTGTTTTTT. The whole variable domain, filled in from reference TRBV5-1 and TRBJ2-2, reads KAGVTQTPRYLIKTRGQQVTLSCSPISGHRSVSWYQQTPGQGLQFLFEYFSETQRNKGNFPGRFSGRQFSNSRSEMNVSTLELGDSALYLCASRTGPNTGELFFGEGSRLTVL.

There are a few counts of this clonotype. The genes are TRBV12-2 and TRBJ1-2. TRBV12-2 is tagged as a pseudogene. There are 15 residues in the CDR3. Here the CDR3 reads CASRLNPRRDYGYTF. The CDR3 nucleotides are TGTGCAAGTCGCCTAAACCCTAGGCGGGACTATGGCTACACCTTC.

This clonotype showed up many times. This chain connects TRBV6-1 to TRBJ1-1, with a tentative D call TRBD1 (5 bases). The germline V gene has CDR1 MNHNS and CDR2 SASEGT. This CDR3 region has 15 residues. V gave up 5 bases and J gave up 0 bases, with 13 bases separating them. CDR3 nucleotides: TGTGCCAGCAGTATTTACGCAGGGTTGAACACTGAAGCTTTCTTT. Amino acids: CASSIYAGLNTEAFF.

On this clonotype itself: A read error may explain this, as a much larger clone is one base away. V and J are TRBV11-3 and TRBJ2-6; D call uncertain. Germline V lookup: CDR1 SGHNT, CDR2 YENEEA. V gave up 6 bases and J gave up 2 bases, with 2 bases separating them. The CDR3 spans 12 residues. The CDR3 DNA follows: TGTGCCAGCAGTCCTGGGGCCAACGTCCTGACTTTC. As protein: CASSPGANVLTF.

This clonotype has only a few counts. The chain uses TRBV30 and TRBJ2-1; D is perhaps TRBD1 (6 bases). Deletions cut 4 bases from V and 7 bases from J, with 14 bases between. This CDR3 contains 13 residues. The V gene's germline CDR1 is GTSNPN and CDR2 SVGIG (reference sequence). The CDR3 nucleotides read TGTGCCTGGAAACCCGGGACACCTAATGAGCAGTTCTTC. Protein: CAWKPGTPNEQFF.